The entry that follows covers one TCR beta chain sequence. There are 15 residues in the CDR3. J gave up 2 bases and V 5 bases, and 8 bases lay outside the gene matches. The germline CDR1 and CDR2 sequences are SEHNR and FQNEAQ (reference sequence). The primer mix had 60 Vbeta and 13 Jbeta primers. Data came from immunoSEQ multiplex PCR; TCRdb stores just in-frame clones and leaves some out. This table lists roughly 40,000 clones. The data are from a study of cytomegalovirus exposure and HLA in healthy donors. The receptor comes from a man aged 40-49 years in good health and CMV-seropositive. This sequence joins TRBV7-9 and TRBJ2-5, with TRBD1 matching 7 bases. The specimen sequenced was PBMCs. The CDR3, as DNA: TGTGCCAGCAGCCCCACTGGGGACAGACAAGAGACCCAGTACTTC. It is translated as CASSPTGDRQETQYF.